These 18 T cell receptor beta chains came from one sample sequenced in a study of blood T cell repertoires in COVID-19. The protocol was immunoSEQ multiplex PCR, while the TCRdb copy is restricted to in-frame clones and leaves out a portion. The table has 90,000 to 150,000 clones, 65% to 90% seen once. The material sequenced was peripheral blood. The origin of the receptors is a man older than 75 with acute or convalescent COVID-19.

V and J are TRBV18 and TRBJ1-2; D call uncertain. Per the germline V gene, CDR1 is KGHSH and CDR2 is LQKENI. The CDR3 spans 13 residues. The V and J ends lost 2 bases and 6 bases respectively, with 10 bases between them. In DNA, the CDR3 is TGTGCCAGCTCACCAAATGAGGGAGATGGCTACACCTTC. Protein product: CASSPNEGDGYTF.

CDR3 loop: CASSFGQTGSPLHF. The CDR3 coding sequence is TGCGCCAGCAGCTTCGGCCAAACGGGGTCACCCCTCCACTTT. This chain connects TRBV5-1 to TRBJ1-6; D is undetermined. In germline, CDR1 is SGHRS, CDR2 YFSETQ. This CDR3 is 14 amino acids long. Trimming removed 2 bases from V and 10 bases from J, with 13 bases in between. The whole variable domain, remainder taken from reference TRBV5-1 and TRBJ1-6, is KAGVTQTPRYLIKTRGQQVTLSCSPISGHRSVSWYQQTPGQGLQFLFEYFSETQRNKGNFPGRFSGRQFSNSRSEMNVSTLELGDSALYLCASSFGQTGSPLHFGNGTRLTVT.

The chain is built from TRBV3-1 (or the pseudogene TRBV3-2) and TRBJ2-4; D not certain. Germline loops: CDR1 LGHDT, CDR2 YNNKEL (reference sequence). Trimming pared 4 bases from V and 6 bases from J, leaving 16 bases between. The CDR3 runs to 15 residues. CDR3 coding DNA: TGTGCCAGCAGCCGAGAGGCAACAGAGAGAAACATTCAGTACTTC. The encoded protein is CASSREATERNIQYF.

The chain has TRBV4-3 and TRBJ1-5; D unclear. The germline V gene encodes CDR1 LGHNA and CDR2 YSLEER. The CDR3 loop spans 17 amino acids. The germline V and J ends were trimmed by 3 bases and 2 bases, with 17 bases remaining between them. CDR3 sequence reads: CASSHHLREGGNQPQHF. CDR3 bases: TGCGCCAGCAGCCACCATTTGAGGGAGGGCGGCAATCAGCCCCAGCATTTT.

This clone appeared a single time. The V gene is TRBV28, the J gene TRBJ1-4, with D perhaps matching TRBD1 (5 bases). V was pared by 6 bases and J by 2 bases, with 16 bases between. The CDR3 extends over 16 amino acids. Germline V CDR1 and CDR2: MDHEN, SYDVKM. The CDR3 reads CASSRGRGSTNEKLFF. The CDR3 DNA follows: TGTGCCAGCAGCCGGGGTCGGGGGTCTACTAATGAAAAACTGTTTTTT.

The chain carries TRBV7-6 and TRBJ1-1; D remains ambiguous. CDR1 and CDR2 from the germline V gene are SGHVS and FNYEAQ. The CDR3 is 14 amino acids. Trimming removed 2 bases at V and 1 base at J, with 8 bases between. CDR3 sequence reads: CASSLSEGNTEAFF. For the CDR3, the DNA is TGTGCCAGCAGCTTAAGTGAGGGGAACACTGAAGCTTTCTTT.

The V call is TRBV29-1, the J call TRBJ2-3, with a possible D match to TRBD1 (6 bases). CDR3 length equals 15 residues. The V end lost 1 base, the J end lost 4 bases, and 15 bases lay between the germline ends. Germline CDR1 SQVTM, CDR2 ANQGSEA. CDR3 sequence (DNA): TGCAGCGTTGAAGGGACAGCAATTTCCTCAGATACGCAGTATTTT. This translates into CSVEGTAISSDTQYF.

The rearrangement joins TRBV5-4 to TRBJ1-1, with 8 nucleotides matching TRBD1. This CDR3 is built from 19 residues. The germline V gene has CDR1 SGHNT and CDR2 YYREEE (reference sequence). The trim removed 3 bases at V and 1 base at J, leaving 17 bases unmatched. CDR3 nucleotide sequence: TGTGCCAGCAGCTCCGGGTTTATGCGGACAGGGATGAAGAACACTGAAGCTTTCTTT. It encodes CASSSGFMRTGMKNTEAFF. The full variable domain, in which reference TRBV5-4 and TRBJ1-1 provide the parts outside the CDR3, is ETGVTQSPTHLIKTRGQQVTLRCSSQSGHNTVSWYQQALGQGPQFIFQYYREEENGRGNFPPRFSGLQFPNYSSELNVNALELDDSALYLCASSSGFMRTGMKNTEAFFGQGTRLTVV.

This chain connects TRBV18 to TRBJ2-7; 11 bases align to TRBD1. With V trimmed by 4 bases and J by 2 bases, 7 bases remained unmatched. Per the germline V gene, CDR1 is KGHSH and CDR2 is LQKENI. The CDR3 contains 16 residues. CDR3 residues: CASSLPGQGVTYEQYF. CDR3 in DNA: TGTGCCAGCTCACTGCCGGGACAGGGGGTTACCTACGAGCAGTACTTC.

CDR3 loop: CASPAPSGTEETEAFF. The CDR3 DNA follows: TGTGCCAGCCCTGCCCCATCAGGGACTGAGGAGACTGAAGCTTTCTTT. The J gene is TRBJ1-1, the V gene TRBV28; the D gene is possibly TRBD1 (5 bases). With 8 bases removed from V and 5 bases from J, the gap between germline ends came to 24 bases. The CDR3 spans 16 residues. CDR1 MDHEN and CDR2 SYDVKM come from the germline V gene.

The V call is TRBV20-1, the J call TRBJ2-5; D is unclear. V was trimmed by 3 bases and J by 5 bases, leaving 4 bases between them. This CDR3 region has 10 residues. Germline V lookup: CDR1 DFQATT, CDR2 SNEGSKA (reference sequence). The CDR3 region is CSARRETQYF. The CDR3 region has the DNA TGCAGTGCTAGGAGGGAGACCCAGTACTTC.

The chain combines TRBV6-2 or TRBV6-3 with TRBJ1-5; D ambiguous. This CDR3 is 13 amino acids long. CDR1 is MNHEY, CDR2 SVGEGT, per germline. The ends were cut back, 4 bases at V and 6 bases at J, with 10 bases in the middle. For the CDR3, the DNA is TGTGCCAGCAGTTTGACTGGCGGTCAGCCCCAGCATTTT. It is translated as CASSLTGGQPQHF.

The chain has TRBV30 and TRBJ2-7, with D perhaps matching TRBD1 (7 bases). V was shortened by 3 bases and J by 5 bases, with 14 bases between the two germline ends. This CDR3 has 13 amino acids. The germline CDR1 and CDR2 sequences are GTSNPN and SVGIG (reference sequence). The CDR3 nucleotides read TGTGCCTGGAGCCCAGGGGGGAGACACGAGCAGTACTTC. Translating gives CAWSPGGRHEQYF. Drawing the rest from reference TRBV30 and TRBJ2-7, the complete variable domain is SQTIHQWPATLVQPVGSPLSLECTVEGTSNPNLYWYRQAAGRGLQLLFYSVGIGQISSEVPQNLSASRPQDRQFILSSKKLLLSDSGFYLCAWSPGGRHEQYFGPGTRLTVT.

This rearrangement joins TRBV13 to TRBJ1-1; D not certain. This CDR3 comprises 12 residues. V dropped 3 bases and J dropped 1 base, with 3 bases sitting between them. The germline gives CDR1 PRHDT, CDR2 FYEKMQ (reference sequence). CDR3 residues: CASSFRNTEAFF. CDR3 nucleotides: TGTGCCAGCAGCTTCAGGAACACTGAAGCTTTCTTT. Filled out from reference TRBV13 and TRBJ1-1, the complete variable domain reads AAGVIQSPRHLIKEKRETATLKCYPIPRHDTVYWYQQGPGQDPQFLISFYEKMQSDKGSIPDRFSAQQFSDYHSELNMSSLELGDSALYFCASSFRNTEAFFGQGTRLTVV.

The chain is built from TRBV20-1 and TRBJ1-2; D call uncertain. The CDR3 sequence is 9 residues long. Germline-derived CDR1 and CDR2 are DFQATT and SNEGSKA (reference sequence). This CDR3 is CSVGGGYTF. The CDR3 DNA reads as TGCAGCGTCGGAGGTGGCTACACCTTC.

The gene calls are TRBV24-1 and TRBJ1-2, with 9 bases fitting TRBD1. The V gene's germline CDR1 is KGHDR and CDR2 SFDVKD. CDR3 size: 14 residues. The V segment lost 5 bases and the J segment 4 bases; nucleotides outside the gene matches: 4. CDR3 amino acids: CATSGRGQGYGYTF. In nucleotides, the CDR3 is TGTGCCACCAGTGGGCGGGGACAGGGCTATGGCTACACCTTC.

This chain joins TRBV5-4 and TRBJ1-2; 9 bases map to TRBD1. CDR3 length: 15 residues. The germline V gene encodes CDR1 SGHNT and CDR2 YYREEE (reference sequence). J lost 0 bases, V lost 10 bases, and 10 bases had no gene match. The CDR3 spells CAGGDRAISNYGYTF. The CDR3 DNA is TGTGCCGGCGGGGACAGGGCAATATCTAACTATGGCTACACCTTC.

This chain links TRBV4-2 with TRBJ1-3; D gene ambiguous. The CDR3 spans 15 residues. V gave up 0 bases and J gave up 0 bases, with 6 bases separating them. Germline CDR1 is LGHNA and CDR2 is YNFKEQ. CDR3 sequence (DNA): TGTGCCAGCAGCCAAGATTGGAGCTCTGGAAACACCATATATTTT. Protein: CASSQDWSSGNTIYF.